The 26 T cell receptor beta chains presented below share a single source sample, sequenced in a study of T cell responses to AZD1222 COVID-19 vaccine. Method: immunoSEQ multiplex PCR; TCRdb's copy keeps in-frame clones and lacks some. The sample has about 56,000 clones, about 80% seen once. Material: peripheral blood, obtained 28 days after the second AZD1222 dose. These receptors all come from an adult who received the AZD1222 COVID-19 vaccine.

The chain combines TRBV28 with TRBJ1-4, with D possibly TRBD1 on 6 matching bases. The CDR3 contains 15 residues. Trimming stripped 5 bases from V and 7 bases from J, with 17 bases between. From germline, CDR1 is MDHEN and CDR2 SYDVKM. The CDR3 region has the DNA TGTGCCAGCAGTACAGGGCCAGGCAAGAGTGAAAAACTGTTTTTT. This translates into CASSTGPGKSEKLFF.

This chain connects TRBV10-2 to TRBJ1-1, with D maybe TRBD1 (6 bases). The CDR3 length is 13 residues. V was clipped by 6 bases and J by 7 bases, with 15 bases between them. The germline V gene has CDR1 WSHSY and CDR2 SAAADI. For the CDR3, the DNA is TGCGCCAGCAGCGAGGGGTGGGGGCATGAAGCTTTCTTT. The encoded protein is CASSEGWGHEAFF.

The V and J genes are TRBV28 and TRBJ2-2; D is perhaps TRBD1 (5 bases). Germline V CDR1 and CDR2: MDHEN, SYDVKM. V was shortened by 6 bases and J by 1 base, with 12 bases between the two germline ends. The CDR3 spans 15 residues. The CDR3: CASRKSGQNTGELFF. CDR3 DNA sequence: TGTGCCAGCAGAAAGTCCGGACAGAACACCGGGGAGCTGTTTTTT.

The chain uses TRBV30 and TRBJ2-5; 13 bases are a match to TRBD2. Germline CDR1 reads GTSNPN; CDR2 reads SVGIG (reference sequence). The CDR3 contains 15 residues. Trimming cost V 0 bases and J 4 bases; bases outside gene matches: 2. The CDR3, as DNA: TGTGCCTGGAGTGTGTGGACTAGCGGGAGAGAGACCCAGTACTTC. Its translation: CAWSVWTSGRETQYF.

The chain's CDR3 is CASSLGETTDTQYF. The DNA for the CDR3 is TGCGCCAGCAGCTTGGGCGAGACCACAGATACGCAGTATTTT. The chain is built from TRBV5-1 and TRBJ2-3; D gene unclear. Germline lookup yields CDR1 SGHRS and CDR2 YFSETQ. The CDR3 spans 14 residues. The ends were cut back, 0 bases at V and 2 bases at J, with 7 bases in the middle.

The chain has TRBV27 and TRBJ1-5; TRBD1 might be the D (6 bases). In germline, CDR1 is MNHEY, CDR2 SMNVEV (reference sequence). This CDR3 comprises 13 residues. V lost 2 bases and J 7 bases, leaving 9 bases between the germline ends. The CDR3 loop is CASSLTGRQPQHF. CDR3 DNA sequence: TGTGCCAGCAGTTTAACAGGGCGGCAGCCCCAGCATTTT.

This clone was observed once. This chain connects TRBV20-1 to TRBJ2-7; TRBD2 matches 9 bases. After removal of 3 bases from V and 7 bases from J, the junction contained 13 bases not matched to a gene. Germline CDR1 is DFQATT and CDR2 is SNEGSKA (reference sequence). The CDR3 extends over 15 amino acids. Written as DNA, the CDR3 is TGCAGTGCTAGTACATTGAATAGCGGGAGAGGTGAGCAGTACTTC. It specifies CSASTLNSGRGEQYF.

The V and J genes are TRBV5-1 and TRBJ1-2; 8 bases agree with TRBD1. The CDR3 has 14 amino acids. V shed 2 bases and J 7 bases; nucleotides not matched to a gene: 7. CDR1 is SGHRS and CDR2 is YFSETQ in the germline V gene. The CDR3 sequence is CASSLFDRGSGYTF. In DNA form, the CDR3 reads TGCGCCAGCAGCTTATTTGACAGGGGAAGTGGCTACACCTTC.

The J gene is TRBJ1-2, the V gene TRBV29-1, with D possibly TRBD1 on 5 matching bases. Trimming left V 6 bases short and J 8 bases short, with 13 bases between. This CDR3 comprises 11 residues. Per germline, CDR1 SQVTM and CDR2 ANQGSEA. The DNA of the CDR3 is TGCAGCGTGGGGGGTGACCGAGGCTACACCTTC. Its protein product is CSVGGDRGYTF.

The rearrangement uses TRBV2 and TRBJ2-2; D remains unclear. CDR1 is SNHLY and CDR2 is FYNNEI in the germline V gene. The CDR3 extends over 17 amino acids. V was clipped by 2 bases and J by 1 base, with 14 bases between them. The CDR3 bases are TGTGCCAGCAGTGAAAAGGCAGGCAACTTGAACACCGGGGAGCTGTTTTTT. Protein sequence: CASSEKAGNLNTGELFF.

This clone was seen a few times. V and J are TRBV27 and TRBJ2-1; 8 bases fit TRBD2. The CDR3 has 16 amino acids. The germline CDR1 and CDR2 sequences are MNHEY and SMNVEV (reference sequence). Trimming cost V 1 base and J 6 bases; bases outside gene matches: 8. The CDR3 bases are TGTGCCAGCAGTTTATATTTCGGGACTAGTCCCAATGAGCAGTTCTTC. Encoded protein: CASSLYFGTSPNEQFF.

The V and J genes are TRBV7-9 and TRBJ2-4; 11 bases map to TRBD2. The CDR3 runs to 17 residues. CDR1 SEHNR and CDR2 FQNEAQ come from the germline V gene (reference sequence). Germline trimming cut 4 bases from V and 0 bases from J; bases unmatched to any gene: 5. CDR3 sequence: CASSSTGLAGAKNIQYF. In nucleotides, the CDR3 is TGTGCCAGCAGCTCGACAGGACTAGCGGGAGCCAAAAACATTCAGTACTTC.

V and J are TRBV28 and TRBJ2-5; tentative D call: TRBD2 (6 bases). The CDR3 is made up of 14 amino acids. The V end was cut by 3 bases, the J end by 5 bases, with 13 bases between. Germline V CDR1 and CDR2: MDHEN, SYDVKM. The CDR3 coding sequence is TGTGCCAGCAGTTTGGGGGGTCTCGCCGAGACCCAGTACTTC. Protein product: CASSLGGLAETQYF.

This chain connects TRBV5-1 to TRBJ1-1; 7 bases match TRBD1. The CDR3 sequence is 15 residues long. Trimming at V came to 4 bases and at J to 5 bases, leaving 11 bases not matched to a gene. CDR1 is SGHRS and CDR2 is YFSETQ in the germline V gene. Here the CDR3 DNA reads TGCGCCAGCAGCCCTGGAACAGGGGTGAGAACTGAAGCTTTCTTT. Protein product: CASSPGTGVRTEAFF.

The chain recombines TRBV10-3 with TRBJ1-5; TRBD1 might be the D (6 bases). CDR1 is ENHRY, CDR2 SYGVKD, per germline. The ends were cut back, 8 bases at V and 0 bases at J, with 11 bases in the middle. The CDR3 covers 14 residues. CDR3 sequence reads: CAIGRTVSNQPQHF. The CDR3 coding sequence is TGTGCCATCGGGAGGACAGTTAGCAATCAGCCCCAGCATTTT.

This chain connects TRBV9 to TRBJ2-7, with TRBD2 as a possible D gene (5 bases). V shed 0 bases and J shed 2 bases, with 12 bases lying between them. CDR1 SGDLS and CDR2 YYNGEE come from the germline V gene. The CDR3 length is 15 residues. CDR3 bases: TGTGCCAGCAGCGTAGCAGCGGAGGCGGCCTACGAGCAGTACTTC. It specifies CASSVAAEAAYEQYF. The whole variable domain, remainder taken from reference TRBV9 and TRBJ2-7, is DSGVTQTPKHLITATGQRVTLRCSPRSGDLSVYWYQQSLDQGLQFLIQYYNGEERAKGNILERFSAQQFPDLHSELNLSSLELGDSALYFCASSVAAEAAYEQYFGPGTRLTVT.

The rearrangement links TRBV11-2 to TRBJ2-7; 8 positions agree with TRBD1. In germline, CDR1 is SGHAT, CDR2 FQNNGV. The junction had 8 bases not matched to a gene; V was cut back by 2 bases and J by 5 bases. CDR3 length equals 15 residues. The CDR3 loop is CASSLRAGGRDEQYF. The CDR3 bases are TGTGCCAGCAGCTTAAGGGCAGGGGGCAGGGACGAGCAGTACTTC.

The chain joins TRBV18 to TRBJ2-1; D is undetermined. V was trimmed by 3 bases and J by 8 bases, leaving 8 bases between them. The germline CDR1 and CDR2 sequences are KGHSH and LQKENI. The CDR3 is 12 amino acids. The DNA for the CDR3 is TGTGCCAGCTCACCCGAGACGGATGAGCAGTTCTTC. This translates into CASSPETDEQFF. The whole variable domain, remainder taken from reference TRBV18 and TRBJ2-1, is NAGVMQNPRHLVRRRGQEARLRCSPMKGHSHVYWYRQLPEEGLKFMVYLQKENIIDESGMPKERFSAEFPKEGPSILRIQQVVRGDSAAYFCASSPETDEQFFGPGTRLTVL.

The chain uses TRBV3-1 (or the pseudogene TRBV3-2) and TRBJ1-3; TRBD1 matches 10 bases. Per germline, CDR1 LGHDT and CDR2 YNNKEL (reference sequence). CDR3 length equals 17 residues. Losses at the gene ends were 7 bases for V and 0 bases for J; bases not matched to a gene: 9. CDR3 amino acids: CASTSGQGFNSGNTIYF. CDR3 in DNA: TGTGCCAGCACCTCGGGACAGGGGTTCAACTCTGGAAACACCATATATTTT.

The gene calls are TRBV19 and TRBJ1-5; tentative D call: TRBD1 (6 bases). Germline-derived CDR1 and CDR2 are LNHDA and SQIVND (reference sequence). This CDR3 has 15 amino acids. V was clipped by 4 bases and J by 5 bases, with 15 bases between them. The CDR3 reads CASSTSTGSHQPQHF. The CDR3 bases are TGTGCCAGTAGTACGAGCACAGGGAGCCATCAGCCCCAGCATTTT.

The chain carries TRBV28 and TRBJ1-2, with D unclear. The V gene's germline CDR1 is MDHEN and CDR2 SYDVKM. The V end lost 4 bases, the J end lost 7 bases, and 22 bases lay between the germline ends. This CDR3 is built from 16 residues. The CDR3: CASSSNGRWEIGGYTF. The CDR3 coding sequence is TGTGCCAGCAGTTCGAATGGACGTTGGGAGATTGGTGGCTACACCTTC.

The rearrangement uses TRBV5-1 and TRBJ2-4; D perhaps matches TRBD2 (5 bases). With 0 bases removed from V and 3 bases from J, the gap between germline ends came to 13 bases. The V gene's germline CDR1 is SGHRS and CDR2 YFSETQ. The CDR3 is made up of 16 amino acids. CDR3 loop: CASSLDSPAGKNIQYF. CDR3 coding DNA: TGCGCCAGCAGCTTGGATTCCCCGGCGGGCAAAAACATTCAGTACTTC.

This chain links TRBV7-9 with TRBJ1-1; 7 bases are a match to TRBD1. The junction had 11 bases not matched to a gene; V was cut back by 6 bases and J by 1 base. Germline loops: CDR1 SEHNR, CDR2 FQNEAQ (reference sequence). CDR3 length: 16 amino acids. CDR3 DNA: TGTGCCAGCAGACGCCGGGGGACAGCGAGGAACACTGAAGCTTTCTTT. It codes for CASRRRGTARNTEAFF.

The chain couples TRBV27 to TRBJ1-4, with TRBD1 as a possible D gene (5 bases). This CDR3 has 12 amino acids. The germline V and J ends were trimmed by 8 bases and 13 bases, with 17 bases remaining between them. From germline, CDR1 is MNHEY and CDR2 SMNVEV (reference sequence). The CDR3: CASGPNRGRLFF. The CDR3 DNA reads TGTGCCAGCGGCCCTAATCGGGGGAGACTGTTTTTT.

The sample holds a few counts of this clone. The rearrangement uses TRBV11-3 and TRBJ2-2; 7 bases match TRBD1. J lost 5 bases, V lost 5 bases, and 8 bases had no gene match. The CDR3 is 15 amino acids. Per the germline V gene, CDR1 is SGHNT and CDR2 is YENEEA. CDR3 region: CASSPYGTATGELFF. DNA of the CDR3: TGTGCCAGCAGCCCCTACGGGACAGCAACCGGGGAGCTGTTTTTT.

This clone occurred once. The rearrangement links TRBV27 to TRBJ1-5; no firm D call. Germline CDR1 is MNHEY and CDR2 is SMNVEV (reference sequence). Trimming stripped 0 bases from V and 4 bases from J, with 10 bases between. The CDR3 has 15 amino acids. The CDR3 reads CASSLSGGRNQPQHF. CDR3 sequence (DNA): TGTGCCAGCAGTTTATCGGGAGGGCGAAATCAGCCCCAGCATTTT.